This TCR beta chain stems from a study of blood T cell repertoires in COVID-19. The wider study: Samples of COVID-19 (acute and convalescent) were obtained from the United States, Italy and Spain.

Per the authors' pipeline: Reference gene primer amplification in the assay estimated nucleated cell counts. Measured with immunoSEQ multiplex PCR; TCRdb has only the in-frame clones, and not every one. That table furnishes V, J and clone size, whereas the DNA furnished D and trimming. The sample carries roughly 150,000 clones, roughly nine tenths recorded once. The length of the CDR3 is 13 residues. The germline CDR1 and CDR2 sequences are SQVTM and ANQGSEA. J gave up 2 bases and V 4 bases, and 2 bases lay outside the gene matches. The receptor comes from a human donor in a cohort sampled during active COVID-19. The J gene is TRBJ2-1, the V gene TRBV29-1, with 7 bases that match TRBD2. The source material was peripheral blood. CDR3 coding DNA: TGCAGCGTTGGACTAGCTACCTACAATGAGCAGTTCTTC. This gives the protein CSVGLATYNEQFF.